This T cell receptor (beta chain) derives from a study of T cells in Graves' hyperthyroidism and ophthalmopathy. The study, taken as a whole, reports: Separating ophthalmopathy from stable hyperthyroidism was achieved by a 13 V-J model.

The investigators amplified TCR beta CDR3 regions from RNA transcripts. Researchers ran a first-round RT-PCR on the TCR CDR3 using the HTBI primer set. TCRdb reprocessed the multiplex PCR reads with MiXCR, giving one entry per CDR3 protein. This sample has a few hundred thousand distinct CDR3 sequences, with 15% to 20% found just once. The V end lost 6 bases, the J end lost 3 bases, and 18 bases lay between the germline ends. Germline-derived CDR1 and CDR2 are SGHTA and FQGNSA. The CDR3 consists of 15 residues. Ten or more counts support this clonotype. Its antigen is currently unknown. Sequenced input: blood. The chain uses TRBV7-2 and TRBJ2-7; the D gene is possibly TRBD1 (6 bases). This clonotype was obtained from a man in his forties or fifties with Graves' hyperthyroidism. The CDR3 DNA sequence: TGTGCCAGCAGTCGCAGGGGACATTCGGTCTACGAGCAGTACTTC. Protein sequence: CASSRRGHSVYEQYF. Combining the CDR3 with reference TRBV7-2 and TRBJ2-7 gives the whole variable domain GAGVSQSPSNKVTEKGKDVELRCDPISGHTALYWYRQSLGQGLEFLIYFQGNSAPDKSGLPSDRFSAERTGGSVSTLTIQRTQQEDSAVYLCASSRRGHSVYEQYFGPGTRLTVT.